The source of this T cell receptor (beta chain) is a study of T-cell reconstitution after alpha-beta-depleted transplantation in children. There are many counts of this clonotype. Trimming took off 5 bases at V and 7 bases at J, with 11 bases between the two ends. CDR1 is GTSNPN, CDR2 SVGIG, per germline (reference sequence). The CDR3 loop spans 11 amino acids. For TCRbeta, the library was prepared with unique molecular identifiers. TCRdb redid the calling of the PCR reads with MiXCR, one entry per CDR3 protein. The sample holds some 640,000 distinct CDR3 sequences, 16% seen once. This receptor was taken from a human donor who donated a stem cell graft to a child with acute myeloid leukemia. This chain links TRBV30 with TRBJ1-1; D is ambiguous. The sample was PBMCs from the stem cell graft donor, taken from the stem cell graft. The CDR3 DNA reads TGTGCCTGGTCCGGACGGTATGAAGCTTTCTTT. Translating it yields CAWSGRYEAFF. Supplemented by reference TRBV30 and TRBJ1-1, the full variable domain reads SQTIHQWPATLVQPVGSPLSLECTVEGTSNPNLYWYRQAAGRGLQLLFYSVGIGQISSEVPQNLSASRPQDRQFILSSKKLLLSDSGFYLCAWSGRYEAFFGQGTRLTVV.